A single sample is the source of the 29 T cell receptor beta chains below, sequenced in a study of T cell changes during pregnancy in multiple sclerosis. The protocol was immunoSEQ multiplex PCR, while the TCRdb copy is restricted to in-frame clones and leaves out a portion. This sample has approximately 13,000 clones; 75% to 90% occur once, and the top ten carry about an eighth. This specimen was CD8+ T cells from peripheral blood mononuclear cells, taken after pregnancy. These receptors were collected from a female donor in good health, enrolled as a control in a pregnancy study.

The J gene is TRBJ2-7, the V gene TRBV7-8, with 9 positions matching TRBD1. Looked up from germline, CDR1 is SGHVS and CDR2 is FQNEAQ. V dropped 5 bases and J dropped 2; count of bases not matched to a gene: 7. The CDR3 consists of 15 residues. As DNA, the CDR3 is TGTGCCAGCAGCGCAGGACAGGGGTTCGCCTACGAGCAGTACTTC. It encodes CASSAGQGFAYEQYF.

This sequence joins TRBV5-1 and TRBJ2-7, with D uncertain. The CDR3 has 15 residues. The ends were cut back, 4 bases at V and 3 bases at J, with 17 bases in the middle. Germline V lookup: CDR1 SGHRS, CDR2 YFSETQ. CDR3 bases: TGCGCCAGCAGCACAGACCCCACAGCCCTCTACGAGCAGTACTTC. Its protein is CASSTDPTALYEQYF.

J is TRBJ1-2 and V is TRBV29-1, with 8 bases identical to TRBD1. The V gene's germline CDR1 is SQVTM and CDR2 ANQGSEA. The length of the CDR3 is 17 residues. The J segment lost 5 bases and the V segment lost 1 base, leaving 15 bases of the junction unmatched. CDR3 protein: CSVEAFGQGAVTYGYTF. CDR3 bases: TGCAGCGTTGAAGCCTTTGGTCAGGGGGCAGTGACGTATGGCTACACCTTC.

The V and J genes are TRBV5-1 and TRBJ1-1; D is unresolved. CDR3 length: 13 residues. Germline CDR1 and CDR2: SGHRS and YFSETQ. Trimming removed 0 bases from V and 5 bases from J, with 8 bases in between. The CDR3 DNA reads as TGCGCCAGCAGCTTGGGGGCGGGGACTGAAGCTTTCTTT. Its translation: CASSLGAGTEAFF.

This sequence joins TRBV27 and TRBJ2-5; D unclear. The ends were cut back, 3 bases at V and 2 bases at J, with 7 bases in the middle. The CDR3 is 13 residues long. Germline assignment: CDR1 MNHEY and CDR2 SMNVEV (reference sequence). This CDR3 reads CASSFIDQETQYF. CDR3 nucleotides: TGTGCCAGCAGTTTCATAGATCAAGAGACCCAGTACTTC.

This clone was found once. V and J are TRBV28 and TRBJ1-2, with D perhaps TRBD1 (5 bases). Trimming pared 3 bases from V and 9 bases from J, leaving 14 bases between. Germline-derived CDR1 and CDR2 are MDHEN and SYDVKM. The CDR3 spans 13 residues. The CDR3 protein is CASSLGQGASYTF. CDR3 sequence (DNA): TGTGCCAGCAGTTTGGGGCAAGGGGCCAGCTACACCTTC.

This rearrangement joins TRBV28 to TRBJ1-3; D unclear. This CDR3 has 14 amino acids. Trimming removed 3 bases at V and 4 bases at J, with 10 bases between. Looked up from germline, CDR1 is MDHEN and CDR2 is SYDVKM. The CDR3, as DNA: TGTGCCAGCAGTTTTGAGGGATCAGGAAACACCATATATTTT. Its protein product is CASSFEGSGNTIYF. Complete variable domain (other parts from reference TRBV28 and TRBJ1-3): DVKVTQSSRYLVKRTGEKVFLECVQDMDHENMFWYRQDPGLGLRLIYFSYDVKMKEKGDIPEGYSVSREKKERFSLILESASTNQTSMYLCASSFEGSGNTIYFGEGSWLTVV.

The V and J genes are TRBV5-1 and TRBJ1-5, with 7 positions matching TRBD1. Germline CDR1 is SGHRS and CDR2 is YFSETQ. The CDR3 covers 15 residues. V lost 1 base to trimming and J lost 4 bases; unmatched junction nucleotides: 5. CDR3 DNA sequence: TGCGCCAGCAGCTTGTCAGGGGGAACTAATCAGCCCCAGCATTTT. Its translation is CASSLSGGTNQPQHF.

This sequence joins TRBV4-3 and TRBJ1-5, with TRBD1 as a possible D gene (6 bases). The length of the CDR3 is 15 residues. The germline V and J ends were trimmed by 2 bases and 1 base, with 9 bases remaining between them. CDR1 and CDR2 (germline): LGHNA, YSLEER. The CDR3 sequence is CASSQTGNSNQPQHF. The CDR3 DNA sequence: TGCGCCAGCAGCCAAACAGGGAACAGCAATCAGCCCCAGCATTTT.

The rearrangement uses TRBV28 and TRBJ1-1, with 10 bases that match TRBD1. The germline CDR1 and CDR2 sequences are MDHEN and SYDVKM. CDR3 length: 13 residues. Unmatched junction bases numbered 5, after V lost 2 bases and J lost 11 bases. CDR3 region: CASSLGGQGFAFF. DNA of the CDR3: TGTGCCAGCAGTTTAGGGGGACAGGGGTTCGCTTTCTTT.

V gene TRBV5-1 combines with J gene TRBJ1-2; D is possibly TRBD1 (5 bases). Germline V gene sequence: CDR1 SGHRS, CDR2 YFSETQ. Between the trimmed V and J ends, which lost 4 bases and 5 bases, there was a span of 24 bases. The CDR3 is 17 amino acids. The CDR3 loop reads CASSPTGLLSKGYGYTF. The CDR3 coding sequence is TGCGCCAGCAGCCCAACGGGACTCCTTTCCAAAGGATATGGCTACACCTTC.

The chain recombines TRBV19 with TRBJ1-1; D is perhaps TRBD1 (6 bases). The germline gives CDR1 LNHDA, CDR2 SQIVND (reference sequence). The CDR3 totals 16 residues. V was shortened by 7 bases and J by 2 bases, with 20 bases between the two germline ends. CDR3 residues: CASKSYRDLPNTEAFF. In DNA form, the CDR3 reads TGTGCCAGTAAATCGTACAGGGACCTCCCTAACACTGAAGCTTTCTTT.

This chain joins TRBV20-1 and TRBJ2-3, with TRBD2 as a possible D gene (6 bases). Trimming removed 6 bases from V and 9 bases from J, with 10 bases in between. The germline gives CDR1 DFQATT, CDR2 SNEGSKA (reference sequence). CDR3 length equals 10 residues. The CDR3 DNA sequence: TGCAGTGCGACGGGGGAAACGCAGTATTTT. Translation: CSATGETQYF.

The CDR3 sequence: CASSVGQGGTGELFF. The CDR3 DNA sequence: TGTGCCAGCAGCGTTGGACAGGGCGGGACCGGGGAGCTGTTTTTT. The J gene is TRBJ2-2, the V gene TRBV9; TRBD1 matches at 8 bases. J was trimmed by 5 bases and V by 2 bases; bases with no gene match: 5. Per the germline V gene, CDR1 is SGDLS and CDR2 is YYNGEE. This CDR3 is 15 amino acids long.

CDR3 region: CASSTGQGARGGYTF. For the CDR3, the DNA is TGTGCCAGCAGCACGGGACAGGGGGCAAGAGGTGGCTACACCTTC. J is TRBJ1-2 and V is TRBV7-9; TRBD1 matches at 12 bases. J lost 7 bases, V lost 5 bases, and 8 bases had no gene match. This CDR3 comprises 15 residues. Per germline, CDR1 SEHNR and CDR2 FQNEAQ (reference sequence).

V and J are TRBV27 and TRBJ2-7, with 9 positions matching TRBD1. Germline CDR1 is MNHEY and CDR2 is SMNVEV (reference sequence). V gave up 4 bases and J gave up 7 bases; unmatched junction bases: 8. The CDR3 has 14 residues. CDR3 nucleotides: TGTGCCAGCAGTTCCCGGGACAGGGTTGGGGAGCAGTACTTC. Its translation: CASSSRDRVGEQYF.

The genes are TRBV28 and TRBJ2-3; 13 bases match TRBD2. Germline CDR1 and CDR2: MDHEN and SYDVKM. The CDR3 runs 15 residues. The CDR3 DNA reads TGTGTCACTAGCGGGGGGGCCAATTTCCCAGATACGCAGTATTTT. Translating it yields CVTSGGANFPDTQYF.

The chain carries TRBV6-5 and TRBJ2-1, with D tentatively TRBD1 (5 bases). Germline V CDR1 and CDR2: MNHEY, SVGAGI. The length of the CDR3 is 13 residues. Trimming pared 5 bases from V and 5 bases from J, leaving 10 bases between. CDR3 DNA sequence: TGTGCCAGCAGTAATCCCAGGGACAATGAGCAGTTCTTC. Translation gives CASSNPRDNEQFF.

The rearrangement joins TRBV28 to TRBJ2-3; 10 bases match TRBD2. The length of the CDR3 is 17 residues. Looked up from germline, CDR1 is MDHEN and CDR2 is SYDVKM. Trimming at V came to 5 bases and at J to 5 bases, leaving 13 bases not matched to a gene. The CDR3 here is CASSTEAGGSFRDTQYF. CDR3 nucleotides: TGTGCCAGCAGTACCGAAGCGGGGGGGTCTTTCAGAGATACGCAGTATTTT. Combining the CDR3 with reference TRBV28 and TRBJ2-3 gives the whole variable domain DVKVTQSSRYLVKRTGEKVFLECVQDMDHENMFWYRQDPGLGLRLIYFSYDVKMKEKGDIPEGYSVSREKKERFSLILESASTNQTSMYLCASSTEAGGSFRDTQYFGPGTRLTVL.

V gene TRBV19 combines with J gene TRBJ2-7; 9 bases are a match to TRBD1. The CDR3 is made up of 15 amino acids. The V segment lost 4 bases and the J segment 2 bases; nucleotides outside the gene matches: 6. The germline gives CDR1 LNHDA, CDR2 SQIVND (reference sequence). The CDR3 DNA reads TGTGCCAGTAGTACTCCGGGACAGGGAACCTACGAGCAGTACTTC. This sequence encodes CASSTPGQGTYEQYF.

This clone was counted once. CDR3 region: CASSLDTGGGYEQYF. The DNA for the CDR3 is TGTGCCAGCAGCTTAGATACAGGGGGCGGATACGAGCAGTACTTC. This chain connects TRBV11-2 to TRBJ2-7; TRBD1 matches at 9 bases. V was clipped by 0 bases and J by 4 bases; unmatched bases: 4. Germline V gene data show CDR1 as SGHAT and CDR2 as FQNNGV. This CDR3 spans 15 amino acids.

The V call is TRBV15, the J call TRBJ1-4, with 11 bases aligning to TRBD1. With 1 base clipped from V and 3 bases from J, the junction kept 4 bases outside the gene matches. The CDR3 runs 17 residues. In germline, CDR1 is LNHNV, CDR2 YYDKDF (reference sequence). The CDR3 region has the DNA TGTGCCACCAGCAGAGGGGGACAGGGGGATCCTAATGAAAAACTGTTTTTT. Protein product: CATSRGGQGDPNEKLFF.

The rearrangement joins TRBV29-1 to TRBJ1-5, with unresolved D. The length of the CDR3 is 14 residues. Germline V gene data show CDR1 as SQVTM and CDR2 as ANQGSEA. Trimming stripped 4 bases from V and 4 bases from J, with 14 bases between. Here the CDR3 reads CSVALTSPNQPQHF. As DNA, the CDR3 is TGCAGCGTTGCACTAACATCACCGAATCAGCCCCAGCATTTT.

About this clone: The same CDR3 arises from other DNA sequences in this sample as well. This chain links TRBV2 with TRBJ2-1; TRBD1 matches at 10 bases. Trimming cost V 9 bases and J 5 bases; bases outside gene matches: 4. Germline V gene sequence: CDR1 SNHLY, CDR2 FYNNEI. The CDR3 spans 13 residues. CDR3 DNA: TGTGCCAGACAAGGACAGGGGGACAATGAGCAGTTCTTC. Residues: CARQGQGDNEQFF.

This rearrangement joins TRBV4-2 to TRBJ2-1; 13 bases align to TRBD2. This CDR3 is built from 15 residues. After removal of 1 base from V and 8 bases from J, the junction contained 2 bases not matched to a gene. CDR1 LGHNA and CDR2 YNFKEQ come from the germline V gene. The CDR3 sequence is CASSQGTSGSDEQFF. CDR3 nucleotide sequence: TGTGCCAGCAGCCAAGGGACTAGCGGGAGCGATGAGCAGTTCTTC.

The V gene is TRBV9, the J gene TRBJ2-1, with 10 bases aligning to TRBD2. The CDR3 extends over 15 amino acids. Germline trimming cut 2 bases from V and 3 bases from J; bases unmatched to any gene: 2. Germline V gene lookup returns CDR1 SGDLS and CDR2 YYNGEE. DNA for the CDR3: TGTGCCAGCAGCGTTCTAGCGGGAGACTACAATGAGCAGTTCTTC. It yields the protein CASSVLAGDYNEQFF.

V usage is TRBV23-1 and J usage is TRBJ2-3; TRBD2 agrees at 9 bases. TRBV23-1 is placed among ORFs of uncertain function. This CDR3 has 16 amino acids. With V trimmed by 3 bases and J by 0 bases, 4 bases remained unmatched. The CDR3 here is CASSHTLAGSTDTQYF. DNA of the CDR3: TGCGCCAGCAGTCATACGCTAGCGGGGAGCACAGATACGCAGTATTTT.

The V and J genes are TRBV7-9 and TRBJ2-3, with a possible D match to TRBD1 (6 bases). V was cut by 4 bases and J by 2 bases, with 16 bases left in between. The CDR3 length is 16 residues. From germline, CDR1 is SEHNR and CDR2 FQNEAQ (reference sequence). The CDR3 region has the DNA TGTGCCAGCAGCTCAGGACGGATGGGGGCCACAGATACGCAGTATTTT. Protein: CASSSGRMGATDTQYF.

V and J are TRBV28 and TRBJ1-2; 8 bases are shared with TRBD1. V gave up 7 bases and J gave up 2 bases; unmatched junction bases: 9. Germline loops: CDR1 MDHEN, CDR2 SYDVKM. The CDR3 sequence is 15 residues long. The CDR3 protein is CASTITQGGNYGYTF. Here the CDR3 DNA reads TGTGCCAGCACTATAACACAGGGGGGAAACTATGGCTACACCTTC.